A selection of T cell receptor beta chains follows, all from one sample in a study of blood T cell repertoires in COVID-19. Repertoires were generated with immunoSEQ multiplex PCR, while TCRdb's copy carries only in-frame clones and drops some. The repertoire has about 46,000 clones, over 80% of them found once; the top ten carry about 13%. Sequencing was performed on peripheral blood. All receptors derive from a human donor with active COVID-19. The donor label of this sample is uncertain. CDR3s include the opening cysteine and the closing phenylalanine or tryptophan. The D gene is left open where the match is weak. Size is omitted from some rows. Given values are once, few, many or a class for expanded clones.

J	size	V	D	CDR3	DNA
TRBJ2-7	-	TRBV5-8	-	CASSITGWGEQYF	TGTGCCAGCAGCATCACAGGATGGGGCGAGCAGTACTTC
TRBJ2-3	-	TRBV3-1/TRBV3-2	TRBD2	CASSLQAGGGDTQYF	TGTGCCAGCAGCCTCCAAGCGGGAGGAGGAGATACGCAGTATTTT
TRBJ1-3	-	TRBV4-1	-	CASSPMRSAGNTIYF	TGCGCCAGCAGCCCCATGAGAAGCGCTGGAAACACCATATATTTT
TRBJ2-5	-	TRBV2	TRBD2	CASLGLGTSGPAPGQETQYF	TGTGCCAGCCTAGGACTAGGGACTAGCGGGCCCGCGCCCGGTCAAGAGACCCAGTACTTC
TRBJ1-2	-	TRBV5-1	TRBD1	CASSLRSGTAKSHNYGYTF	TGCGCCAGCAGCCTAAGGTCCGGGACAGCCAAATCCCATAACTATGGCTACACCTTC
TRBJ2-7	-	TRBV28	-	CASSLYGQSYEQYF	TGTGCCAGCAGTTTATATGGACAGTCCTACGAGCAGTACTTC
TRBJ1-2	-	TRBV5-4	TRBD1	CASSLGGTGALSIDGYTF	TGTGCCAGCAGCTTGGGTGGGACAGGGGCTTTATCTATCGATGGCTACACCTTC
TRBJ2-7	-	TRBV2	TRBD1	CASSPGQVNGQYF	TGTGCCAGCAGCCCGGGACAGGTAAATGGGCAGTACTTC
TRBJ1-1	-	TRBV11-2	-	CASSLRVVGGLNTEAFF	TGTGCCAGCAGCCTCAGAGTAGTCGGCGGATTGAACACTGAAGCTTTCTTT
TRBJ1-5	-	TRBV5-1	-	CAPPPRGGTREPQHF	TGCGCCCCCCCACCGAGGGGCGGGACGAGAGAGCCCCAGCATTTT
TRBJ2-1	-	TRBV28	TRBD1	CASSGRDRGSDEQFF	TGTGCCAGCAGTGGTCGGGACAGGGGATCTGATGAGCAGTTCTTC
TRBJ1-6	few	TRBV5-1	-	CASARTADNSPLHF	TGCGCCAGCGCTAGGACAGCTGATAATTCACCCCTCCACTTT
TRBJ2-1	-	TRBV9	-	CASSVVGGISYNEQFF	TGTGCCAGCAGCGTAGTGGGGGGAATTTCCTACAATGAGCAGTTCTTC
TRBJ1-2	-	TRBV2	-	CASSGSWQNYGYTF	TGTGCCAGCAGTGGTTCGTGGCAGAACTATGGCTACACCTTC
TRBJ2-5	-	TRBV7-9	TRBD2	CASSLVAGWSSGQETQYF	TGTGCCAGCAGCTTAGTGGCCGGGTGGTCTAGCGGGCAAGAGACCCAGTACTTC